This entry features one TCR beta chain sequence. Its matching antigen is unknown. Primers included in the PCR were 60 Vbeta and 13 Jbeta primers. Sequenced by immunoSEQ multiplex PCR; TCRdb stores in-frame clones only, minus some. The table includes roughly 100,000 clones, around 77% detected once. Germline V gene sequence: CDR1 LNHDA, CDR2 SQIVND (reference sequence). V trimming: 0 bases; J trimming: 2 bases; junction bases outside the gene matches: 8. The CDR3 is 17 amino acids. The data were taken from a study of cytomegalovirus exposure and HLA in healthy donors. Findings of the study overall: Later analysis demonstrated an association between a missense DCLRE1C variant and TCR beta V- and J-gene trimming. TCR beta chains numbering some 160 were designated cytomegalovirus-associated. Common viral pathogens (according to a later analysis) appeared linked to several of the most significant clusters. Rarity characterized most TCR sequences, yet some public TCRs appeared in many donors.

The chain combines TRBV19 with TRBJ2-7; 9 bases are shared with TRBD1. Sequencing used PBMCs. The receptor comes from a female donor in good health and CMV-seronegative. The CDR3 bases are TGTGCCAGTAGTATAGACGCCGGGACAGGGCAACCCTACGAGCAGTACTTC. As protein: CASSIDAGTGQPYEQYF.